The next 21 T cell receptor beta chains were all read from a single sample in a study of T-cell memory formation after mild COVID-19. TCRdb reprocessed the 5' RACE reads via MiXCR and lists one record per CDR3 protein. This sample yields hundreds of thousands of distinct CDR3 sequences, of which around a sixth are seen a single time; about 8.1% belongs to the top ten. The sample was PBMCs or a T cell subset sorted from them (not recorded which). The receptors here all came from an adult woman who had mild COVID-19 (a few samples of this study predate the infection). Cell type and time point are not known.

The table lists this clonotype with many counts. The chain couples TRBV6-2 or TRBV6-3 to TRBJ2-3; the D is unclear. The CDR3 length is 12 residues. V lost 5 bases to trimming and J lost 6 bases, with 9 bases between them. In germline, CDR1 is MNHEY, CDR2 SVGEGT. The chain's CDR3 is CASSTRVDTQYF. CDR3 nucleotide sequence: TGTGCCAGCAGTACCCGTGTGGATACGCAGTATTTT.

For this clonotype: A read error may account for a junction end that differs from germline. DNA for the CDR3: TGTGCCAGCAGCCTCCGCCGGGACAAGAACACCGGGGAGCTGATTTTT. The encoded protein is CASSLRRDKNTGELIF. The chain links TRBV7-2 to TRBJ2-2, with D possibly being TRBD1 (6 bases). This CDR3 region has 16 residues. Germline values: CDR1 SGHTA, CDR2 FQGNSA.

The rearrangement uses TRBV11-2 and TRBJ2-1; D possibly corresponds to TRBD2 (6 bases). The CDR3 contains 13 residues. Germline assignment: CDR1 SGHAT and CDR2 FQNNGV. Trimming took off 4 bases at V and 13 bases at J, with 17 bases between the two ends. CDR3 DNA: TGTGCCAGCAGCTCTCTTCCGGGGGATTTCCAGTTCTTC. Amino acid sequence: CASSSLPGDFQFF. The variable domain in full, completed from reference TRBV11-2 and TRBJ2-1, reads EAGVAQSPRYKIIEKRQSVAFWCNPISGHATLYWYQQILGQGPKLLIQFQNNGVVDDSQLPKDRFSAERLKGVDSTLKIQPAKLEDSAVYLCASSSLPGDFQFFGPGTRLTVL.

This clonotype occurred a few times. J is TRBJ2-5 and V is TRBV9; 9 nucleotides agree with TRBD1. Trimming removed 3 bases from V and 5 bases from J; junction bases left unmatched: 8. Germline V CDR1 and CDR2: SGDLS, YYNGEE. This CDR3 region has 15 residues. The CDR3 nucleotides read TGTGCCAGCAGCGCCGGACAGGGGCTCAGGGAGACCCAGTACTTC. Amino acid sequence: CASSAGQGLRETQYF.

The CDR3 protein is CSAKKGYPQYF. The CDR3 DNA sequence: TGCAGTGCTAAGAAGGGCTATCCGCAGTATTTT. V usage is TRBV20-1 and J usage is TRBJ2-3; no clear D gene. Trimming took off 4 bases at V and 10 bases at J, with 12 bases between the two ends. Looked up from germline, CDR1 is DFQATT and CDR2 is SNEGSKA (reference sequence). There are 11 residues in the CDR3.

This clonotype was seen at least ten times. The chain links TRBV11-2 to TRBJ1-2; D is unclear. V gave up 0 bases and J gave up 4 bases, with 6 bases separating them. CDR1 is SGHAT, CDR2 FQNNGV, per germline. The CDR3 sequence is 13 residues long. CDR3 loop: CASSLDWGYGYTF. The CDR3 region has the DNA TGTGCCAGCAGCTTAGATTGGGGCTATGGCTACACCTTC.

J is TRBJ1-1 and V is TRBV10-2; no clear D gene. Trimming shortened V by 5 bases and J by 6 bases, and 10 bases separated the two germline ends. CDR1 is WSHSY, CDR2 SAAADI, per germline. There are 12 residues in the CDR3. The CDR3 region has the DNA TGCGCCAGCAGTAGGGTCGGCGCTGAAGCTTTCTTT. Its translation: CASSRVGAEAFF.

The J gene is TRBJ2-7, the V gene TRBV29-1; D remains ambiguous. Germline V gene lookup returns CDR1 SQVTM and CDR2 ANQGSEA. Between the trimmed V and J ends, which lost 3 bases and 1 base, there was a span of 10 bases. The CDR3 runs to 13 residues. CDR3 residues: CSVDPDGSYEQYF. CDR3 in DNA: TGCAGCGTTGACCCGGACGGTTCCTACGAGCAGTACTTC.

The chain combines TRBV27 with TRBJ1-2; possible D gene TRBD1, 6 bases. The CDR3 sequence is 13 residues long. The V end was cut by 7 bases, the J end by 6 bases, with 15 bases between. Looked up from germline, CDR1 is MNHEY and CDR2 is SMNVEV (reference sequence). CDR3 loop: CASTTTGFHGYTF. In DNA form, the CDR3 reads TGTGCCAGCACTACCACAGGGTTTCATGGCTACACCTTC.

The V and J genes are TRBV12-3 or TRBV12-4 and TRBJ2-7, with D unclear. The CDR3 consists of 16 residues. V was clipped by 2 bases and J by 2 bases, with 16 bases between them. Here the CDR3 reads CASSLIWSGAAYEQYF. The CDR3 region has the DNA TGTGCCAGCAGTTTAATCTGGTCTGGAGCAGCCTACGAGCAGTACTTC.

This chain joins TRBV21-1 and TRBJ1-5; whether TRBD1, the table's D call, matches the DNA was not checked. TRBV21-1 is reported as a pseudogene. The length of the CDR3 is 15 residues. CDR3 DNA sequence: TGTGCCAGCAGCAATGGAACGGGGGGGAATCAGCCCCAGCATTTT. This sequence encodes CASSNGTGGNQPQHF.

Only a few counts were recorded for this clonotype. The chain carries TRBV24-1 and TRBJ2-5; 8 positions match TRBD2. V shed 0 bases, J shed 1 base, and the junction held 3 bases outside the gene matches. The CDR3 length is 16 residues. Germline CDR1 KGHDR, CDR2 SFDVKD. CDR3 bases: TGTGCCACCAGTGATTTGCCCCGGGGGGGCCAAGAGACCCAGTACTTC. Translated: CATSDLPRGGQETQYF.

In DNA form, the CDR3 reads TGTGCCAGCAGCCCCCCCGGGACAGGGGATCAGCCCCAGCATTTT. Encoded protein: CASSPPGTGDQPQHF. The chain uses TRBV7-8 and TRBJ1-5, with 10 positions matching TRBD1. The V and J ends lost 5 bases and 5 bases, in that order; junction bases with no gene match: 6. The V gene's germline CDR1 is SGHVS and CDR2 FQNEAQ. There are 15 residues in the CDR3.

The table lists this clonotype with a few counts. This chain joins TRBV3-1 and TRBJ2-3, with 13 bases lining up with TRBD2. V dropped 4 bases and J dropped 2; count of bases not matched to a gene: 6. CDR1 and CDR2 (germline): LGHDT, YNNKEL (reference sequence). This CDR3 spans 17 amino acids. This chain's CDR3 is CASSPGLAGEFTDTQYF. In DNA, the CDR3 is TGTGCCAGCAGCCCTGGACTAGCGGGAGAATTCACAGATACGCAGTATTTT.

The chain recombines TRBV28 with TRBJ1-6, with TRBD1 matching 10 bases. V was pared by 6 bases and J by 7 bases, with 3 bases of the junction left unmatched. Per the germline V gene, CDR1 is MDHEN and CDR2 is SYDVKM. This CDR3 contains 14 residues. CDR3 bases: TGTGCCAGCAGAGGACAGGGGGAGAATTCACCCCTCCACTTT. Translating gives CASRGQGENSPLHF.

The rearrangement links TRBV24-1 to TRBJ2-7; no clear D gene. Trimming cost V 3 bases and J 3 bases, with 8 bases left between them. Germline V lookup: CDR1 KGHDR, CDR2 SFDVKD. The CDR3 runs 13 residues. This CDR3 reads CATSDGTNYEQYF. The CDR3 bases are TGTGCCACCAGTGATGGCACCAACTACGAGCAGTACTTC.

This clonotype has only one observation. The rearrangement joins TRBV7-9 to TRBJ2-3; 8 bases are shared with TRBD2. Germline V gene lookup returns CDR1 SEHNR and CDR2 FQNEAQ (reference sequence). This CDR3 contains 16 residues. V dropped 5 bases and J dropped 0; count of bases not matched to a gene: 7. The CDR3 coding sequence is TGTGCCAGCAGCCACGGACTAGCTGGGAGCACAGATACGCAGTATTTT. Translating gives CASSHGLAGSTDTQYF.

V is TRBV4-3 and J is TRBJ2-1; unclear D gene. The CDR3 length is 16 residues. V was clipped by 0 bases and J by 2 bases, with 11 bases between them. Germline V CDR1 and CDR2: LGHNA, YSLEER. The CDR3 DNA reads TGCGCCAGCAGCCAAGATGGACGCCTCGCCTACAATGAGCAGTTCTTC. It codes for CASSQDGRLAYNEQFF.

This clonotype was counted between two and nine times. The V and J genes are TRBV12-3 or TRBV12-4 and TRBJ2-1; D perhaps matches TRBD2 (5 bases). V lost 7 bases, J lost 8 bases, and 12 bases lay in between. The CDR3 covers 12 residues. CDR3 loop: CASTSAEDEQFF. In DNA form, the CDR3 reads TGTGCCAGCACTTCAGCGGAGGATGAGCAGTTCTTC.

The chain is built from TRBV5-6 and TRBJ1-3; TRBD1 might be the D (5 bases). The V gene's germline CDR1 is SGHDT and CDR2 YYEEEE. This CDR3 contains 14 residues. V lost 4 bases and J lost 3, with 11 bases in between. The CDR3 spells CASSPGVIGNTIYF. The CDR3 DNA is TGTGCCAGCAGCCCGGGGGTAATTGGAAACACCATATATTTT.

This chain uses TRBV24-1 with TRBJ1-2; possible D gene TRBD1, 5 bases. V was cut by 3 bases and J by 0 bases, with 7 bases left in between. The CDR3 is 14 residues long. Germline V gene lookup returns CDR1 KGHDR and CDR2 SFDVKD. CDR3 sequence reads: CATSDDSSNYGYTF. The CDR3 region has the DNA TGTGCCACCAGTGATGACAGCTCTAACTATGGCTACACCTTC.